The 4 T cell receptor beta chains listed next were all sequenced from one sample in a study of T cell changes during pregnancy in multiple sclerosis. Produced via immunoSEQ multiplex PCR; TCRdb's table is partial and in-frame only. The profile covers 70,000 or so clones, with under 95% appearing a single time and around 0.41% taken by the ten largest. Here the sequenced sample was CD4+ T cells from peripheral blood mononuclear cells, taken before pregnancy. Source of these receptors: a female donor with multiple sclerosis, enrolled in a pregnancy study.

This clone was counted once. CDR3 DNA: TGTGCCAGCAGTTACCAAGGAAGCGGTGAGCAGTTCTTC. The encoded protein is CASSYQGSGEQFF. The gene calls are TRBV6-6 and TRBJ2-1; D is perhaps TRBD2 (5 bases). This CDR3 spans 13 amino acids. Germline lookup yields CDR1 MNHNY and CDR2 SVGAGI (reference sequence). With 2 bases removed from V and 9 bases from J, the gap between germline ends came to 11 bases.

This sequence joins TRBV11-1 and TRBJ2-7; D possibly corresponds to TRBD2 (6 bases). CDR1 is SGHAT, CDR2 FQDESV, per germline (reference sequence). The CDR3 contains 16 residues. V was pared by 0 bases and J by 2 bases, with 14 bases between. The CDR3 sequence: CASSLALARGTYEQYF. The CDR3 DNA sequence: TGTGCCAGCAGCTTAGCCCTAGCGAGGGGCACCTACGAGCAGTACTTC.

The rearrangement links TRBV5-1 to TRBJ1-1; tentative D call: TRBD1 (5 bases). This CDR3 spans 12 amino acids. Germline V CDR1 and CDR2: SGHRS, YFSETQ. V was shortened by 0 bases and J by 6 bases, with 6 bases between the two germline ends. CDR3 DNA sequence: TGCGCCAGCAGCTTGGCAGGGCCTGAAGCTTTCTTT. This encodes CASSLAGPEAFF.

The CDR3 loop reads CASRDWGQGDSEAFF. CDR3 nucleotide sequence: TGTGCCAGCAGGGATTGGGGACAGGGCGATTCCGAAGCTTTCTTT. This rearrangement joins TRBV28 to TRBJ1-1, with 9 bases fitting TRBD1. The V segment lost 6 bases and the J segment 8 bases; nucleotides outside the gene matches: 13. Germline-derived CDR1 and CDR2 are MDHEN and SYDVKM. This CDR3 contains 15 residues.